Following are 15 T cell receptor beta chains from one sample sequenced in a study of blood T cell repertoires in COVID-19. Repertoires were generated with immunoSEQ multiplex PCR, while TCRdb's copy carries only in-frame clones and drops some. This table has 95,000 to 100,000 clones, roughly four fifths appearing once. Input material: peripheral blood. The receptors originated from a human donor in a cohort sampled during active COVID-19.

The chain is built from TRBV12-3 or TRBV12-4 and TRBJ2-5; D possibly corresponds to TRBD2 (6 bases). This CDR3 has 13 amino acids. With 5 bases removed from V and 1 base from J, the gap between germline ends came to 8 bases. The CDR3 loop reads CASSGGAQETQYF. For the CDR3, the DNA is TGTGCCAGCAGTGGAGGGGCCCAAGAGACCCAGTACTTC.

The chain employs TRBV23-1 and TRBJ2-2; D not resolved. TRBV23-1 is an ORF for which the function is uncertain. V was trimmed by 1 base and J by 1 base, leaving 7 bases between them. The length of the CDR3 is 15 residues. This CDR3 is CASSQLGRNTGELFF. CDR3 DNA: TGCGCCAGCAGTCAATTGGGCAGGAACACCGGGGAGCTGTTTTTT.

This chain links TRBV7-9 with TRBJ1-5, with TRBD1 matching over 7 bases. The CDR3 has 16 amino acids. The V and J ends lost 5 bases and 3 bases, in that order; junction bases with no gene match: 10. Germline values: CDR1 SEHNR, CDR2 FQNEAQ (reference sequence). CDR3 in amino acids: CASSEYADRANQPQHF. As DNA, the CDR3 is TGTGCCAGCAGCGAATACGCCGACAGGGCCAATCAGCCCCAGCATTTT.

The rearrangement joins TRBV4-1 to TRBJ1-1; 12 nucleotides line up with TRBD1. The germline V gene encodes CDR1 MGHRA and CDR2 YSYEKL. V lost 0 bases, J lost 1 base, and 9 bases stayed unmatched. This CDR3 has 19 residues. CDR3 sequence: CASSQDEGGTGGPNTEAFF. CDR3 DNA: TGCGCCAGCAGCCAAGATGAAGGCGGGACAGGGGGCCCGAACACTGAAGCTTTCTTT.

The chain links TRBV6-5 to TRBJ2-7; 9 bases match TRBD1. This CDR3 is 16 amino acids long. The germline CDR1 and CDR2 sequences are MNHEY and SVGAGI. V lost 0 bases to trimming and J lost 3 bases; unmatched junction nucleotides: 6. As DNA, the CDR3 is TGTGCCAGCAGTTACTCGGGACAGGGTCGATACTACGAGCAGTACTTC. Translation: CASSYSGQGRYYEQYF.

This chain connects TRBV12-3 or TRBV12-4 to TRBJ2-3; D ambiguous. This CDR3 comprises 12 residues. Deletions cut 6 bases from V and 6 bases from J, with 10 bases between. CDR3 nucleotide sequence: TGTGCCAGCAGCCAGGTACCGGATACGCAGTATTTT. It encodes CASSQVPDTQYF.

This clone was detected a few times. The chain combines TRBV28 with TRBJ1-2; 10 bases match TRBD1. The length of the CDR3 is 15 residues. Germline CDR1 and CDR2: MDHEN and SYDVKM. Trimming cost V 5 bases and J 7 bases; bases outside gene matches: 10. The CDR3 DNA reads TGTGCCAGCAGTGACGGGACAGGGGCCCCAGGTGGCTACACCTTC. Its translation: CASSDGTGAPGGYTF.

Only a few counts were recorded for this clone. The chain links TRBV27 to TRBJ2-3; 10 bases align to TRBD2. Germline V gives CDR1 MNHEY, CDR2 SMNVEV (reference sequence). Trimming cost V 6 bases and J 2 bases; bases outside gene matches: 8. This CDR3 has 16 residues. CDR3: CASSRRTSGLTDTQYF. CDR3 coding DNA: TGTGCCAGCAGCCGCCGGACTAGCGGACTCACAGATACGCAGTATTTT.

This rearrangement joins TRBV18 to TRBJ1-1, with a possible D match to TRBD1 (5 bases). Germline V gene sequence: CDR1 KGHSH, CDR2 LQKENI. V was shortened by 3 bases and J by 8 bases, with 16 bases between the two germline ends. The CDR3 loop spans 14 amino acids. Here the CDR3 DNA reads TGTGCCAGCTCACCCGGGCAGAGGACACACGAAGCTTTCTTT. This codes for CASSPGQRTHEAFF.

This chain connects TRBV3-1 (or the pseudogene TRBV3-2) to TRBJ2-2; D is uncertain. The CDR3 covers 15 residues. Trimming cost V 4 bases and J 0 bases, with 9 bases left between them. CDR1 and CDR2 from the germline V gene are LGHDT and YNNKEL (reference sequence). CDR3 amino acids: CASSPLAANTGELFF. CDR3 DNA sequence: TGTGCCAGCAGCCCGCTGGCTGCGAACACCGGGGAGCTGTTTTTT.

The V and J genes are TRBV5-5 and TRBJ2-7; 10 bases map to TRBD2. The CDR3 contains 16 residues. The germline V gene encodes CDR1 SGHKS and CDR2 YYEKEE (reference sequence). After removal of 3 bases from V and 0 bases from J, the junction contained 6 bases not matched to a gene. CDR3 loop: CASSYTLAGGSYEQYF. CDR3 bases: TGTGCCAGCAGCTATACCTTAGCGGGGGGCTCCTACGAGCAGTACTTC.

V and J are TRBV6-5 and TRBJ2-7; D is perhaps TRBD1 (5 bases). The V end lost 2 bases, the J end lost 1 base, and 12 bases lay between the germline ends. The CDR3 consists of 15 residues. Germline assignment: CDR1 MNHEY and CDR2 SVGAGI. The CDR3 DNA reads as TGTGCCAGCAGTTACCGTCGCCAGGGTTCCTACGAGCAGTACTTC. Protein: CASSYRRQGSYEQYF.

V and J are TRBV10-3 and TRBJ2-7, with D maybe TRBD2 (6 bases). CDR3 length: 13 residues. Trimming pared 4 bases from V and 9 bases from J, leaving 16 bases between. Per germline, CDR1 ENHRY and CDR2 SYGVKD. CDR3 in amino acids: CAISGTEGGWQYF. Written as DNA, the CDR3 is TGTGCCATCAGTGGAACGGAGGGAGGTTGGCAGTACTTC.

The chain has TRBV5-6 and TRBJ2-5; tentatively, D is TRBD1 (6 bases). Germline loops: CDR1 SGHDT, CDR2 YYEEEE. The CDR3 runs to 16 residues. The V gene lost 1 base and the J gene lost 2 bases, with 15 bases spanning the gap. The CDR3 DNA reads TGTGCCAGCAGCTTGCGGAGTCAGGGGTTACAAGAGACCCAGTACTTC. It translates to CASSLRSQGLQETQYF. The variable domain in full, completed from reference TRBV5-6 and TRBJ2-5, reads DAGVTQSPTHLIKTRGQQVTLRCSPKSGHDTVSWYQQALGQGPQFIFQYYEEEERQRGNFPDRFSGHQFPNYSSELNVNALLLGDSALYLCASSLRSQGLQETQYFGPGTRLLVL.

The chain carries TRBV3-1 (or the pseudogene TRBV3-2) and TRBJ2-3; TRBD1 matches 9 bases. Germline CDR1 reads LGHDT; CDR2 reads YNNKEL (reference sequence). The CDR3 has 19 amino acids. Trimming removed 1 base from V and 2 bases from J; junction bases left unmatched: 13. The CDR3 sequence is CASSQVGTGSSFSTDTQYF. The CDR3 region has the DNA TGTGCCAGCAGCCAAGTGGGGACAGGGAGTTCATTTTCCACAGATACGCAGTATTTT.